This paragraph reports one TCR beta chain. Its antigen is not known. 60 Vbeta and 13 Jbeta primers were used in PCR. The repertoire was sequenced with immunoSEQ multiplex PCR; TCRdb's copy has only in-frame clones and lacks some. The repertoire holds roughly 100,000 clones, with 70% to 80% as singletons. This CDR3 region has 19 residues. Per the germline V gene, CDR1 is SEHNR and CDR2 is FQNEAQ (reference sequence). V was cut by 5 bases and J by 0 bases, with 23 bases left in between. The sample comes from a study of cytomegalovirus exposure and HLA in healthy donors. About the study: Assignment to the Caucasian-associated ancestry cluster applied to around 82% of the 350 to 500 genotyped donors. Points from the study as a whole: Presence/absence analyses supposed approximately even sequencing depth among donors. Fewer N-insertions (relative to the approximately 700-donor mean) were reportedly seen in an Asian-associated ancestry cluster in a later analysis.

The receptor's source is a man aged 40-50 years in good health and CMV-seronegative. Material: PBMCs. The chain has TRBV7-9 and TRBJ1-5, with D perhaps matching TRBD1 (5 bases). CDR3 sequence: CASSPFRSSDSSSNQPQHF. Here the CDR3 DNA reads TGTGCCAGCAGCCCGTTTCGGTCGAGCGACAGCAGTAGCAATCAGCCCCAGCATTTT.